The rows below give T cell receptor beta chains drawn from one sample of a study of blood T cell repertoires in COVID-19. Profiled with immunoSEQ multiplex PCR; TCRdb holds only in-frame clones, not every one. Among about 230,000 clones listed, 89% were seen once. The sequencing input was PBMCs or T cells enriched from blood (not recorded which). These receptors originate from a woman in her 30s with acute COVID-19. Each CDR3 is given with its conserved first and last residue.

V | CDR3
TRBV9 | CASSTQGSNQPQHF
TRBV6-5 | CASSSTGVVGNQPQHF
TRBV27 | CASSISTESETQYF
TRBV5-4 | CASSLPRIRGSNEQFF
TRBV5-1 | CASTKQGTDEQFF
TRBV6-1 | CASSEQGETEAFF
TRBV7-6 | CASSLAQAMNTEAFF
TRBV5-8 | CASSFGRVSPSDEQFF
TRBV6-5 | CASSMDRVSGYTF
TRBV14 | CASSLVQGAGETQYF
TRBV3-1/TRBV3-2 | CASSQGRRTGLNIQYF
TRBV10-2 | CASSSGLRNQPQHF
TRBV9 | CASSVEDRGTDTQYF
TRBV29-1 | CSTNRGYSNQPQHF
TRBV13 | CASSFGGAQGNTIYF
TRBV3-1/TRBV3-2 | CASSQDNGYQPQHF
TRBV14 | CASSQVSGIGYTF
TRBV18 | CASSPGQENQPQHF
TRBV11-2 | CASSQTRGAQETQYF
TRBV7-6 | CASSLVEGAKYNSPLHF
TRBV13 | CASSLGRQETQYF
TRBV5-4 | CASSSWTANTGELFF
TRBV5-1 | CASSLGDRVGNEQFF
TRBV7-9 | CASSSETGANVLTF
TRBV5-1 | CASSPWTEPQETQYF
TRBV27 | CASSLGGRGGYTF
TRBV6-1 | CASSESQGYQPQHF
TRBV9 | CASSASGTGGATSGGKDTQYF
TRBV12-3/TRBV12-4 | CASSDRNYGYTF
TRBV7-2 | CASSLKAAGLAGTPGTQYF
TRBV10-3 | CAISGVRQGLGNSPLHF
TRBV7-7 | CASSPGLAGGWNEQFF